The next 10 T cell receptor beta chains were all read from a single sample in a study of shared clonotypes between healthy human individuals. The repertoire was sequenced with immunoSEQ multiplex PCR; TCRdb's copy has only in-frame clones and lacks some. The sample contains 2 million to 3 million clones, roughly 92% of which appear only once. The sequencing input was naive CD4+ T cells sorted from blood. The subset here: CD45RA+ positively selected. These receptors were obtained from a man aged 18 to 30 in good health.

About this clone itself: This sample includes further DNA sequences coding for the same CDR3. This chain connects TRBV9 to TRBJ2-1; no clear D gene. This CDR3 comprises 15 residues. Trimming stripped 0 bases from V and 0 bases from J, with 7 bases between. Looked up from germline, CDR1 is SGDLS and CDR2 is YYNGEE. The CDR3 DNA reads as TGTGCCAGCAGCGTAGACTTAAGCTCCTACAATGAGCAGTTCTTC. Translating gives CASSVDLSSYNEQFF.

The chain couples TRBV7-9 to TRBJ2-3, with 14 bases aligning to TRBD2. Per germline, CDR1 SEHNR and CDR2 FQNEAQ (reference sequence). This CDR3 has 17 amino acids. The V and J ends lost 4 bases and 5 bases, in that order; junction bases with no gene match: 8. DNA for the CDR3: TGTGCCAGCAGCTCCAGGGGACTAGCGGGAGCCATAGATACGCAGTATTTT. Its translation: CASSSRGLAGAIDTQYF.

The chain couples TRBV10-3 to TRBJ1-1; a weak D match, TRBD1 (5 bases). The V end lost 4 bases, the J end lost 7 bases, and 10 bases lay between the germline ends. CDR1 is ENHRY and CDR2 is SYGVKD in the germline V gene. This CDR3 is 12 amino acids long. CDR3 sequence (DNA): TGTGCCATCAGTGCAGGGTTGAGTGAAGCTTTCTTT. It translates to CAISAGLSEAFF.

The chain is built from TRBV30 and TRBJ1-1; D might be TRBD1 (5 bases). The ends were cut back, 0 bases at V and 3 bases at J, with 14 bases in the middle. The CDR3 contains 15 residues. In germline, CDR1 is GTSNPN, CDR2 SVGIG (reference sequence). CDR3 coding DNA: TGTGCCTGGAGTGTACAGGTGGAGGTTGACACTGAAGCTTTCTTT. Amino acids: CAWSVQVEVDTEAFF.

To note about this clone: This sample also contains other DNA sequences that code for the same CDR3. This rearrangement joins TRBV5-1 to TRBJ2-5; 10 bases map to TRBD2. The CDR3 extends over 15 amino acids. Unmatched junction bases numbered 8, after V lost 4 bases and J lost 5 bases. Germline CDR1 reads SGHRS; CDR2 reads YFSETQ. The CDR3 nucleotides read TGCGCCAGCAGCCGGGGCCTAGCGGGAGTGGAGACCCAGTACTTC. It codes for CASSRGLAGVETQYF.

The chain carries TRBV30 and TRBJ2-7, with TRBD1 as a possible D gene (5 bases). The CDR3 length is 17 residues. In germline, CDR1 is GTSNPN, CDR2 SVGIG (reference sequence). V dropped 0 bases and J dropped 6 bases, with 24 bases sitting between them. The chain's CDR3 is CAWSVARWQGMVAEQYF. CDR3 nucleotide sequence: TGTGCCTGGAGTGTAGCAAGGTGGCAGGGCATGGTGGCCGAGCAGTACTTC.

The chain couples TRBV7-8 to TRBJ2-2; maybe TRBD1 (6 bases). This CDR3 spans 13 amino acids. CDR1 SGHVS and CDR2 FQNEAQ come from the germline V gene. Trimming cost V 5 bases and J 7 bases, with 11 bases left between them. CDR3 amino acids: CASSPQGHGELFF. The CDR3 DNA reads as TGTGCCAGCAGCCCACAGGGACACGGGGAGCTGTTTTTT.

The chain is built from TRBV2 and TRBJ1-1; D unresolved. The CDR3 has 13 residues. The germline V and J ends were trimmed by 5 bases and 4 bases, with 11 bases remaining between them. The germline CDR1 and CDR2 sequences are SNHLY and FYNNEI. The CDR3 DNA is TGTGCCAGCAGTACGGGTTTGGCCACTGAAGCTTTCTTT. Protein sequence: CASSTGLATEAFF.

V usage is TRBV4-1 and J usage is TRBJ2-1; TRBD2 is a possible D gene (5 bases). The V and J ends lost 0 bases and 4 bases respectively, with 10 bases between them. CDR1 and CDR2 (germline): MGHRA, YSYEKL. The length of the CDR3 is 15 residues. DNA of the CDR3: TGCGCCAGCAGCCAAGAAGCGGCCCTATACAATGAGCAGTTCTTC. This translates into CASSQEAALYNEQFF.

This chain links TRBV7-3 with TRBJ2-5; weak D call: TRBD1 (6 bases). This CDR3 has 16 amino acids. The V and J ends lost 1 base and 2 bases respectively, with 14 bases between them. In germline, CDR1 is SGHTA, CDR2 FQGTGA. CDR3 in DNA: TGTGCCAGCAGCTTAAGTGGGGGCCCCGGTCAAGAGACCCAGTACTTC. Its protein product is CASSLSGGPGQETQYF. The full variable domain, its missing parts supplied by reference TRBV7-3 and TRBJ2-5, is GAGVSQTPSNKVTEKGKYVELRCDPISGHTALYWYRQSLGQGPEFLIYFQGTGAADDSGLPNDRFFAVRPEGSVSTLKIQRTERGDSAVYLCASSLSGGPGQETQYFGPGTRLLVL.